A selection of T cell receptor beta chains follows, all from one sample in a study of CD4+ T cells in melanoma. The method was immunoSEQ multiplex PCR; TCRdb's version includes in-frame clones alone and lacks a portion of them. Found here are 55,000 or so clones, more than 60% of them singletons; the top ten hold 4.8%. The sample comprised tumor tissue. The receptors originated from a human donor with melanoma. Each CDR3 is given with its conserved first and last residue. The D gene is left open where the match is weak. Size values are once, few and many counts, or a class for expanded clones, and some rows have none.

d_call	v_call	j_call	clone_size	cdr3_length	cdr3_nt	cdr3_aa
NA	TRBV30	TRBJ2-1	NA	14	TGTGCCTGGAGTCCACCGGGGCTATACAATGAGCAGTTCTTC	CAWSPPGLYNEQFF
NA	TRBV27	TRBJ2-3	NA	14	TGTGCCAGCAAATCCCTTGGGGTAACAGATACGCAGTATTTT	CASKSLGVTDTQYF
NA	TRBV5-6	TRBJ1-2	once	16	TGTGCCAGCAGCCGTAGGGCACAGGGATCAAACTATGGCTACACCTTC	CASSRRAQGSNYGYTF
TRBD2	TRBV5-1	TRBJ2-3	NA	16	TGCGCCAGCAGCCCACTAGCGGGGGGGCCTCAAGATACGCAGTATTTT	CASSPLAGGPQDTQYF
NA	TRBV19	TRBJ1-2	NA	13	TGTGCCAGTAGTATCGAGCAGAACTATGGCTACACCTTC	CASSIEQNYGYTF
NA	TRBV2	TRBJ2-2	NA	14	TGTGCCAGCAGTGGAAGACAGGAGTCCGGGGAGCTGTTTTTT	CASSGRQESGELFF
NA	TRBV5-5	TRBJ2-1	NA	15	TGTGCCAGCAGCAGTGGACAGGGAGGGATCAATGAGCAGTTCTTC	CASSSGQGGINEQFF
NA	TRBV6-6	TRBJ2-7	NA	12	TGTGCCAGCTTCTCGGGACAACACGAGCAGTACTTC	CASFSGQHEQYF
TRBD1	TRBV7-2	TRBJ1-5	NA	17	TGTGCCAGCAGTTTACTCCCCGGGACAGGGGGCTCGCAGCCCCAGCATTTT	CASSLLPGTGGSQPQHF
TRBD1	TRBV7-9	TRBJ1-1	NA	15	TGTGCCAGCAGCTTAAGGACAGGGGGCACGACTGAAGCTTTCTTT	CASSLRTGGTTEAFF
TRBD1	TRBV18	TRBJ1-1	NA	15	TGTGCCAGCTCACCAAACAGGGGGATGAACACTGAAGCTTTCTTT	CASSPNRGMNTEAFF
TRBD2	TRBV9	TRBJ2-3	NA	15	TGTGCCAGCAGCGTTAGCGGGAGGAGCACAGATACGCAGTATTTT	CASSVSGRSTDTQYF
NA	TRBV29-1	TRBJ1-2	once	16	TGCAGCGTTGTCCCCTCTCTGTTTGGAGCCGGAAATGGCTACACCTTC	CSVVPSLFGAGNGYTF
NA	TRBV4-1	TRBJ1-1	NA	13	TGCGCCAGCAGCCAAGTAGGTACACCTGAAGCTTTCTTT	CASSQVGTPEAFF
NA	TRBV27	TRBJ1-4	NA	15	TGTGCCAGCAGTTTATTGGGGTCCCAGGGTGAAAAACTGTTTTTT	CASSLLGSQGEKLFF
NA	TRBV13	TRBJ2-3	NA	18	TGTGCCAGCAGCTTAGGGGCAGGGTATTCCTCCGTCCCAGATACGCAGTATTTT	CASSLGAGYSSVPDTQYF
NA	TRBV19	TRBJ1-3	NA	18	TGTGCCAGTAGTATAGATACCAGGCGGGGCGTCTCTGGAAACACCATATATTTT	CASSIDTRRGVSGNTIYF
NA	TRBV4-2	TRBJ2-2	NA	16	TGTGCCAGCAGCTTACTCGCCGGGGCGAACACCGGGGAGCTGTTTTTT	CASSLLAGANTGELFF
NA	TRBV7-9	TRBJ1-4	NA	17	TGTGCCAGCAGCTTAGGGTGGACGGGGGCAACTAATGAAAAACTGTTTTTT	CASSLGWTGATNEKLFF
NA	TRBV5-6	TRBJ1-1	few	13	TGTGCCAGCAGCTTACAGGGCTTTACTGAAGCTTTCTTT	CASSLQGFTEAFF
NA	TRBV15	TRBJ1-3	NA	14	TGTGCCACCAGCATGCAGGGCGGTGGAAACACCATATATTTT	CATSMQGGGNTIYF
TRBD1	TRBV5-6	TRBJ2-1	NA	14	TGTGCCAGCAGCTTGGTAGACAGGGGGAATGAGCAGTTCTTC	CASSLVDRGNEQFF
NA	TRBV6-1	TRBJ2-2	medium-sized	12	TGTGCCAGCAGTGAGTTGGGCGGGGAGCTGTTTTTT	CASSELGGELFF
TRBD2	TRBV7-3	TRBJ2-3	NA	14	TGTGCCAGCAGCTTAACCGGGGGGGCGGATACGCAGTATTTT	CASSLTGGADTQYF
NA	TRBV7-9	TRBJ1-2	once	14	TGTGCCAGCAGCTTAGACGGGACCTACTATGGCTACACCTTC	CASSLDGTYYGYTF
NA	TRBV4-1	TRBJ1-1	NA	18	TGCGCCAGCAGCCAAGTCGGGGGCATACAGGTTGTGAACACTGAAGCTTTCTTT	CASSQVGGIQVVNTEAFF
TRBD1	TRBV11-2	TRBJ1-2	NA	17	TGTGCCAGCAGCGAAGACCGACAGGGACGAAGAGGGTATGGCTACACCTTC	CASSEDRQGRRGYGYTF
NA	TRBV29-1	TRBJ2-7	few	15	TGCAGCGTTGAAGAGGAACACGGTAGCTCCTACGAGCAGTACTTC	CSVEEEHGSSYEQYF
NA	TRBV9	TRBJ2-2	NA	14	TGTGCCAGCCAGGACAGAGCGAACACCGGGGAGCTGTTTTTT	CASQDRANTGELFF
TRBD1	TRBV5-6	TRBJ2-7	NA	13	TGTGCCAGCAGCTTGGGACAGGGGATCGAGCAGTACTTC	CASSLGQGIEQYF
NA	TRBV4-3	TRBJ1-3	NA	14	TGCGCCAGCAGCCAAGACGTTGATGGAAACACCATATATTTT	CASSQDVDGNTIYF
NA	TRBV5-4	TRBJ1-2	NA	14	TGTGCCAGCAGCTTTTTCGGAAGAAACTATGGCTACACCTTC	CASSFFGRNYGYTF
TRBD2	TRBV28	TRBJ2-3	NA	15	TGTGCCAGCCTTATCGGGGGGGCCGGCGCAGATACGCAGTATTTT	CASLIGGAGADTQYF
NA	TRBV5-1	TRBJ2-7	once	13	TGCGCCAGCAGCCCTGACATGGCCTACGAGCAGTACTTC	CASSPDMAYEQYF
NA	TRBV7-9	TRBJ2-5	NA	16	TGTGCCAGCAGCTTAGCGTCGGGCCCCCTCCAAGGGACCCAGTACTTC	CASSLASGPLQGTQYF
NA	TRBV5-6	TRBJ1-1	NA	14	TGTGCCAGCAGCTGGTCGGGAGGGTGGACTGAAGCTTTCTTT	CASSWSGGWTEAFF
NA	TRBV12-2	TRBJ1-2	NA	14	TGTGCAAGTCGCTTAGGGGGGACAGGGTATGGCTACACCTTC	CASRLGGTGYGYTF
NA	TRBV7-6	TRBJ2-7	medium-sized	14	TGTGCCAGCAGCCCGGAAACAGGGAGTTACGAGCAGTACTTC	CASSPETGSYEQYF
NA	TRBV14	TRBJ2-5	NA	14	TGTGCCAGCAGCCAAGTTAGAGATGAGGAGACCCAGTACTTC	CASSQVRDEETQYF
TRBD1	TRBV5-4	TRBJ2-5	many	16	TGTGCCAGCAGCTTGAAAGGACAGGGGAGAGGGGAGACCCAGTACTTC	CASSLKGQGRGETQYF
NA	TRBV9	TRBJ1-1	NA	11	TGTGCCAGTGGGGGGTTAGGTGAAGCTTTCTTT	CASGGLGEAFF
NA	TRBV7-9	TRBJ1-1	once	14	TGTGCCAGCAGTAGCGACTCCACGAACACTGAAGCTTTCTTT	CASSSDSTNTEAFF